What follows are 14 T cell receptor beta chains derived from one specimen sequenced in a study of T-cell reconstitution after alpha-beta-depleted transplantation in children. It was with unique molecular identifiers that the TCRbeta library was prepared. A single record per CDR3 protein comes from TCRdb applying MiXCR to the PCR reads. The sample lists around 190,000 distinct CDR3 sequences, approximately 6.9% occurring once. Source: PBMCs, taken before TCRalphabeta/CD19-depleted stem cell transplant. The source of these receptors is a boy aged 2 to 10 with acute lymphoblastic leukemia, due to receive a stem cell transplant.

This clonotype occurred a few times. V and J are TRBV20-1 and TRBJ2-7; 7 bases agree with TRBD1. Germline V gene data show CDR1 as DFQATT and CDR2 as SNEGSKA (reference sequence). With 5 bases clipped from V and 3 bases from J, the junction kept 13 bases outside the gene matches. The CDR3 spans 15 residues. Written as DNA, the CDR3 is TGCAGTGCTGAAACAACCCGAACAGGGGACTACGAGCAGTACTTC. The encoded protein is CSAETTRTGDYEQYF.

V is TRBV28 and J is TRBJ2-1, with no clear D. V was pared by 3 bases and J by 0 bases, with 18 bases between. This CDR3 contains 18 residues. CDR1 MDHEN and CDR2 SYDVKM come from the germline V gene. The CDR3 reads CASSFLSALPSSYNEQFF. The CDR3 DNA reads as TGTGCCAGCAGTTTTTTATCCGCCTTACCGAGCTCCTACAATGAGCAGTTCTTC.

The sample holds a few counts of this clonotype. This chain uses TRBV10-3 with TRBJ2-7, with 7 bases lining up with TRBD1. This CDR3 spans 15 amino acids. V shed 5 bases and J 2 bases; nucleotides not matched to a gene: 9. Germline loops: CDR1 ENHRY, CDR2 SYGVKD. The DNA of the CDR3 is TGTGCCATCAGTCCCGGGGCAGGGGGAACCTACGAGCAGTACTTC. Translating it yields CAISPGAGGTYEQYF.

The rearrangement links TRBV27 to TRBJ2-7; no reliable D call. V gave up 3 bases and J gave up 6 bases, with 12 bases separating them. The CDR3 runs 13 residues. Per germline, CDR1 MNHEY and CDR2 SMNVEV (reference sequence). CDR3 loop: CASSFAKPSEQYF. The CDR3 region has the DNA TGTGCCAGCAGTTTCGCAAAACCCTCCGAGCAGTACTTC.

This clonotype was counted at least ten times. The chain carries TRBV2 and TRBJ2-1; 14 nucleotides agree with TRBD2. Trimming at V came to 6 bases and at J to 6 bases, leaving 4 bases not matched to a gene. The CDR3 loop spans 15 amino acids. Per the germline V gene, CDR1 is SNHLY and CDR2 is FYNNEI. The CDR3 coding sequence is TGTGCCAGCAGCGGACTAGCGGGGGGTCCCAATGAGCAGTTCTTC. This codes for CASSGLAGGPNEQFF.

This clonotype was seen repeatedly, ten times or more. The chain has TRBV29-1 and TRBJ1-1, with D possibly matching TRBD1 (5 bases). Germline V gene data show CDR1 as SQVTM and CDR2 as ANQGSEA. V lost 6 bases and J lost 1, with 15 bases in between. The CDR3 contains 14 residues. CDR3 in amino acids: CSVRRDSPNTEAFF. Here the CDR3 DNA reads TGCAGCGTCCGGAGAGACAGCCCGAACACTGAAGCTTTCTTT.

The V gene is TRBV28, the J gene TRBJ2-5; no clear D gene. Trimming left V 6 bases short and J 5 bases short, with 16 bases between. Per the germline V gene, CDR1 is MDHEN and CDR2 is SYDVKM. This CDR3 has 14 residues. The CDR3 loop is CASSPPSSWETQYF. The CDR3 nucleotides are TGTGCCAGCAGCCCCCCGTCATCCTGGGAGACCCAGTACTTC. The complete variable domain, with remaining parts taken from reference TRBV28 and TRBJ2-5, reads DVKVTQSSRYLVKRTGEKVFLECVQDMDHENMFWYRQDPGLGLRLIYFSYDVKMKEKGDIPEGYSVSREKKERFSLILESASTNQTSMYLCASSPPSSWETQYFGPGTRLLVL.

The V and J genes are TRBV7-6 and TRBJ2-7; D may correspond to TRBD1 or TRBD2 (5 bases each). Trimming shortened V by 5 bases and J by 4 bases, and 18 bases separated the two germline ends. The CDR3 covers 15 residues. Germline lookup yields CDR1 SGHVS and CDR2 FNYEAQ. CDR3 coding DNA: TGTGCCAGCAGCCCTGGGGACCGATCACTATACGAGCAGTACTTC. Amino acids: CASSPGDRSLYEQYF.

This clonotype was counted ten times or more. V is TRBV27 and J is TRBJ1-1; D gene uncertain. The CDR3 runs to 15 residues. Germline-derived CDR1 and CDR2 are MNHEY and SMNVEV (reference sequence). Trimming stripped 2 bases from V and 1 base from J, with 11 bases between. CDR3 region: CASSLTAGRNTEAFF. The CDR3 DNA sequence: TGTGCCAGCAGTTTAACAGCCGGAAGGAACACTGAAGCTTTCTTT.

This clonotype occurred many times. The CDR3 spells CASSQGGGRPIYNEQFF. CDR3 DNA sequence: TGTGCCAGCAGTCAAGGAGGGGGGCGCCCCATTTACAATGAGCAGTTCTTC. V gene TRBV7-6 combines with J gene TRBJ2-1; D may match TRBD1 or TRBD2 (6 bases each). Germline V lookup: CDR1 SGHVS, CDR2 FNYEAQ. The V end lost 6 bases, the J end lost 4 bases, and 22 bases lay between the germline ends. The CDR3 is 17 residues long. The whole variable domain, filled in from reference TRBV7-6 and TRBJ2-1, reads GAGVSQSPRYKVTKRGQDVALRCDPISGHVSLYWYRQALGQGPEFLTYFNYEAQQDKSGLPNDRFSAERPEGSISTLTIQRTEQRDSAMYRCASSQGGGRPIYNEQFFGPGTRLTVL.

The chain uses TRBV18 and TRBJ1-1, with D possibly being TRBD1 (6 bases). V lost 2 bases and J 1 base, leaving 14 bases between the germline ends. The CDR3 covers 16 residues. Per the germline V gene, CDR1 is KGHSH and CDR2 is LQKENI. The CDR3 here is CASSPFKRQENTEAFF. For the CDR3, the DNA is TGTGCCAGCTCACCATTCAAAAGACAGGAGAACACTGAAGCTTTCTTT. The full variable domain, in which reference TRBV18 and TRBJ1-1 provide the parts outside the CDR3, is NAGVMQNPRHLVRRRGQEARLRCSPMKGHSHVYWYRQLPEEGLKFMVYLQKENIIDESGMPKERFSAEFPKEGPSILRIQQVVRGDSAAYFCASSPFKRQENTEAFFGQGTRLTVV.

This clonotype was seen many times. J is TRBJ1-2 and V is TRBV20-1, with no clear D. The CDR3 is 13 amino acids. Per the germline V gene, CDR1 is DFQATT and CDR2 is SNEGSKA (reference sequence). Trimming took off 2 bases at V and 3 bases at J, with 10 bases between the two ends. For the CDR3, the DNA is TGCAGTGCTAGATCGGCAGAAGACTATGGCTACACCTTC. The encoded protein is CSARSAEDYGYTF.

V and J are TRBV5-1 and TRBJ2-2, with 8 nucleotides matching TRBD1. This CDR3 comprises 16 residues. V lost 4 bases to trimming and J lost 6 bases; unmatched junction nucleotides: 11. Per germline, CDR1 SGHRS and CDR2 YFSETQ. CDR3 nucleotides: TGCGCCAGCAGCCCTCAACCGATCAGGGGGCCCGGGGAGCTGTTTTTT. Translation gives CASSPQPIRGPGELFF. Together with reference TRBV5-1 and TRBJ2-2, the CDR3 gives the full variable domain: KAGVTQTPRYLIKTRGQQVTLSCSPISGHRSVSWYQQTPGQGLQFLFEYFSETQRNKGNFPGRFSGRQFSNSRSEMNVSTLELGDSALYLCASSPQPIRGPGELFFGEGSRLTVL.

As for this clonotype: A single base separates this from a much larger clone, so it may be a read error. This rearrangement joins TRBV20-1 to TRBJ2-1, with TRBD2 matching over 9 bases. Germline CDR1 DFQATT, CDR2 SNEGSKA (reference sequence). This CDR3 is 14 amino acids long. CDR3 sequence: CSARSSSGTYEEFF. CDR3 coding DNA: TGCAGTGCTAGGAGCTCTAGCGGGACCTATGAGGAGTTCTTC.